The 6 T cell receptor beta chains given below trace back to one sample, sequenced in a study of long-term antiretroviral therapy in people with HIV. Running of the v3.0 immunoSEQ assay took place at survey level. The method was immunoSEQ multiplex PCR; TCRdb's version includes in-frame clones alone and lacks a portion of them. The repertoire holds about 17,000 clones, over 75% seen once, with 7.5% to 9.5% in the top ten. The sequenced sample was unsorted PBMCs, obtained 0.3 years after starting antiretroviral therapy. The receptors come from a man aged 60-69 years with HIV.

This clone was seen more than once but under ten times. The DNA of the CDR3 is TGTGCCAGCAGTGTTCTGGCAGCGAAATACGAGCAGTACTTC. It yields the protein CASSVLAAKYEQYF. The chain has TRBV6-1 and TRBJ2-7; no firm D call. Germline V gene lookup returns CDR1 MNHNS and CDR2 SASEGT. Trimming took 4 bases from V and 4 from J, leaving 14 bases between them. CDR3 length: 14 residues.

The chain combines TRBV7-8 with TRBJ1-1; 8 nucleotides agree with TRBD1. The CDR3 spans 15 residues. Unmatched junction bases numbered 11, after V lost 5 bases and J lost 6 bases. Germline values: CDR1 SGHVS, CDR2 FQNEAQ. This chain's CDR3 is CASSPWTGLVPEAFF. The CDR3 coding sequence is TGTGCCAGCAGCCCCTGGACAGGGTTGGTACCTGAAGCTTTCTTT.

The gene calls are TRBV4-1 and TRBJ2-1, with 14 bases fitting TRBD2. The germline CDR1 and CDR2 sequences are MGHRA and YSYEKL. CDR3 size: 17 residues. J gave up 9 bases and V 3 bases, and 10 bases lay outside the gene matches. As DNA, the CDR3 is TGCGCCAGCAGCCACAGGGGACTAGCGGGGGCTACGGGTGAGCAGTTCTTC. Translating it yields CASSHRGLAGATGEQFF.

The chain recombines TRBV14 with TRBJ2-3; D is possibly TRBD1 (5 bases). The CDR3 contains 13 residues. Germline V CDR1 and CDR2: SGHDN, FVKESK. The germline V and J ends were trimmed by 4 bases and 3 bases, with 8 bases remaining between them. CDR3: CASSPRQTDTQYF. CDR3 nucleotide sequence: TGTGCCAGCAGCCCGAGACAGACAGATACGCAGTATTTT.

This clone is a singleton in its sample. This chain connects TRBV4-3 to TRBJ2-1, with 13 bases that match TRBD2. This CDR3 region has 16 residues. J gave up 6 bases and V 1 base, and 3 bases lay outside the gene matches. The germline V gene encodes CDR1 LGHNA and CDR2 YSLEER. CDR3 nucleotides: TGCGCCAGCAGCCAAGGGGGACTAGCGGGGTTCAATGAGCAGTTCTTC. This encodes CASSQGGLAGFNEQFF.

V usage is TRBV5-4 and J usage is TRBJ1-1; a possible D gene is TRBD1 (6 bases). From germline, CDR1 is SGHNT and CDR2 YYREEE (reference sequence). V lost 2 bases and J 2 bases, leaving 7 bases between the germline ends. The CDR3 is 13 residues long. For the CDR3, the DNA is TGTGCCAGCAGCTTACAGGGAAACACTGAAGCTTTCTTT. Its translation is CASSLQGNTEAFF.